What follows is one T cell receptor (beta chain) and its context. As yet, its antigen is unknown. Libraries were prepared by immunoSEQ multiplex PCR; TCRdb keeps only in-frame clonotypes and omits some of them. Here the sample spans some 71,000 clones, approximately 90% being singletons. The J segment lost 1 base and the V segment lost 11 bases, leaving 4 bases of the junction unmatched. The CDR3 is made up of 13 amino acids. The germline CDR1 and CDR2 sequences are MDHEN and SYDVKM. The sample originates from a study of OX40 agonist ivuxolimab in advanced cancers. Study-wide background: In this cohort, patients received ivuxolimab, an agonistic anti-OX40 (CD134) antibody. Earlier treatment with anti-PD-1, anti-PD-L1 or anti-CTLA-4 was permitted, and roughly 42% had received some. Study results and caveats: Low normalized clonal expansion also occurred in some nonresponding patients. CD4+ and CD8+ blood T cells expanded clonally by week 6 at 0.1 to 3.0 mg/kg.

Sequenced here: CD4+ or CD8+ T cells sorted from blood, sampled in a trial of the OX40 agonist ivuxolimab. This sequence originates from an adult with an advanced solid tumor such as melanoma, head and neck, liver or kidney cancer. J is TRBJ2-3 and V is TRBV28; TRBD1 matches at 9 bases. The CDR3 region has the DNA TGTGCCGCACGGGACAGGGGCACAGATACGCAGTATTTT. Its protein product is CAARDRGTDTQYF.